This T cell receptor beta chain originates from a study of blood T cell repertoires in COVID-19 (dated by TCRdb to the early 2020s). For the study in its entirety: Collaborator samples came from the United States, Italy and Spain and covered acute and convalescent phases of COVID-19. The material from the prospective study consisted of cDNA or gDNA derived from T cells, B-cell-depleted T cells, or PBMCs. The repertoires were made available in a free public database intended to serve as a resource for research on the immune response to SARS-CoV-2. Where available, HLA class I and class II types were obtained from metadata supplied by the sample provider rather than from assay-based typing. The sample metadata nearly always contained a de-identified subject ID, COVID-19 status, age in years and sex. Subjects who had been exposed to COVID-19, were actively infected with it, or had recovered from it provided the deeply sampled blood TCRbeta repertoires that made up the dataset. Samples came from the ongoing ImmuneRACE study (first 160 participants) plus 1,254 subjects from 6 global collaborators.

General conclusions and limits of the study: Clinical and demographic metadata were provided uncurated, with the amount varying by source and participant.

TCRbeta CDR3 regions were amplified from genomic DNA using the immunoSEQ Assay, a bias-controlled multiplex PCR. Per the original workflow: The number of nucleated cells in each sample was estimated from the amplification of reference gene primers within the assay. Sequence reads were collapsed and filtered to measure the absolute abundance of every unique TCRbeta CDR3 rearrangement. For each sample, productive Simpson clonality was calculated by taking the square root of Simpson's diversity index across productive rearrangements. TCRdb stores this immuneACCESS table with in-frame sequences only. Part of the clones is absent; in the studies checked, under half of the shortfall reflects unresolved V genes, and no reason is known for the rest. V, J and clone size derive from that table, while D and trimming were established from the DNA sequence. This sample has almost 250,000 clones in its table, and 86% of those were observed once. The ten largest clones add up to approximately 6% of the sample.

This clone came up a few times. Its recognized antigen is unknown. Per-base qualities were not stored, and no clone one base away is much larger. In Seattle, one collaborating source enrolled patients while the infection was active and tracked those patients longitudinally over the course of disease. Each collaborating institution followed its own protocols to collect whole blood in K2EDTA tubes. For TCRbeta analysis, collaborator samples were shipped as frozen whole blood, as isolated PBMCs, or as DNA extracted from either sample type. Taken from the germline V gene (reference sequence), the CDR1 and CDR2 loops are SSHAT and FNYEAQ. Relative to germline, V is missing 4 bases and J is missing 9 bases, with 12 bases of the junction outside any gene match. Spanning cysteine to phenylalanine, the CDR3 consists of 15 amino acids. The retained sequence is limited to the CDR3, 45 bases, with the frame set at the first base.

Rearrangement joined TRBV7-7 to TRBJ2-1, with 7 junctional bases fitting TRBD1. The TCR originated in a woman of 80 years or more with COVID-19, enrolled during active disease. The sequenced material came from peripheral blood. The nucleotides are TGTGCCAGCAGCTCGGCAGGGGGACCGGCGGGTGAGCAGTTCTTC. This translates into CASSSAGGPAGEQFF.